A single sample gave rise to the 2 T cell receptor beta chains below, sequenced in a study of T cells in Graves' hyperthyroidism and ophthalmopathy. RNA transcripts provided the source from which TCR beta CDR3 regions were amplified. HTBI primers drove first-round RT-PCR of the TCR CDR3. TCRdb re-called the multiplex PCR reads with MiXCR, one entry per CDR3 protein. The sample shows 550,000 to 800,000 distinct CDR3 sequences, approximately 15% of them seen only once. The material sequenced was blood. The origin of the receptors is a man aged 50 or older with Graves' hyperthyroidism.

A few counts support this clonotype. The chain couples TRBV28 to TRBJ2-3; possibly TRBD1 or TRBD2 for D (9 bases each). This CDR3 comprises 16 residues. Germline-derived CDR1 and CDR2 are MDHEN and SYDVKM. V was shortened by 5 bases and J by 1 base, with 16 bases between the two germline ends. The DNA for the CDR3 is TGTGCCAGCAGTCCTAGCGGGACAGGGCGCACAGATACGCAGTATTTT. Translated: CASSPSGTGRTDTQYF.

This clonotype was seen ten or more times. This chain links TRBV2 with TRBJ1-5, with D perhaps matching TRBD1 (6 bases). V lost 1 base, J lost 6 bases, and 10 bases lay in between. The CDR3 sequence is 14 residues long. The germline V gene encodes CDR1 SNHLY and CDR2 FYNNEI. The CDR3 nucleotides are TGTGCCAGCAGTGAAGTTGCAGGGGCTCAGCCCCAGCATTTT. Amino acids: CASSEVAGAQPQHF.